These T cell receptor beta chains were read from a single sample in a study of shared clonotypes between healthy human individuals. TCRdb's table, derived via immunoSEQ multiplex PCR, lists solely in-frame clones and lacks some. The data show roughly 330,000 clones, approximately 74% seen once. What was sequenced was memory CD4+ T cells sorted from blood. The receptors here all came from a man aged 25 to 45 in good health. CDR3s include the opening cysteine and the closing phenylalanine or tryptophan. The order of the fields is clone size, D gene, J gene, V gene, CDR3 DNA, CDR3 protein. The D gene is left open where the match is weak. A row's size may be missing; if present it is once, few, many or a size class.

size: NA; D: NA; J: TRBJ2-6; V: TRBV7-3; DNA: TGTGCCAGCAGCTCACCGGTACGCTTACAAAGTCGGGCCAACGTCCTGACTTTC; CDR3: CASSSPVRLQSRANVLTF
size: NA; D: TRBD2; J: TRBJ2-7; V: TRBV7-8; DNA: TGTGCCAGCAGCTTAGATCTGGCGGGAGCCTACGAGCAGTACTTC; CDR3: CASSLDLAGAYEQYF
size: NA; D: TRBD2; J: TRBJ2-7; V: TRBV27; DNA: TGTGCCAGCAGTTTATCCCCCCCGACGGCGGGAGGGCCTAACGAGCAGTACTTC; CDR3: CASSLSPPTAGGPNEQYF
size: NA; D: NA; J: TRBJ2-2; V: TRBV2; DNA: TGTGCCAGCAGTGAAGGGTTGGGGATAGGGCCCGGGGAGCTGTTTTTT; CDR3: CASSEGLGIGPGELFF
size: NA; D: NA; J: TRBJ2-7; V: TRBV2; DNA: TGTGCCAGCAGTGACTGGAGCTCCTACGAGCAGTACTTC; CDR3: CASSDWSSYEQYF
size: NA; D: NA; J: TRBJ1-1; V: TRBV5-1; DNA: TGCGCCAGCAGCTTCGGGACCGAGAACACTGAAGCTTTCTTT; CDR3: CASSFGTENTEAFF
size: few; D: TRBD1; J: TRBJ2-5; V: TRBV25-1; DNA: TGTGCCAGCAGCGAACAGGGGGTCCAAGAGACCCAGTACTTC; CDR3: CASSEQGVQETQYF
size: NA; D: NA; J: TRBJ2-3; V: TRBV2; DNA: TGTGCCAGCTGCGTAGGCACAGATACGCAGTATTTT; CDR3: CASCVGTDTQYF
size: NA; D: NA; J: TRBJ1-5; V: TRBV2; DNA: TGTGCGTTTCAAGAGAGTACGAATCAGCCCCAGCATTTT; CDR3: CAFQESTNQPQHF
size: NA; D: NA; J: TRBJ1-5; V: TRBV5-6; DNA: TGTGCCAGCAGCTTCCTCAGGGGCAATCAGCCCCAGCATTTT; CDR3: CASSFLRGNQPQHF
size: once; D: TRBD1; J: TRBJ1-1; V: TRBV4-1; DNA: TGCGCCAGCAGCCAAGTCGGACAGGGCGCTGAAGCTTTCTTT; CDR3: CASSQVGQGAEAFF
size: NA; D: TRBD2; J: TRBJ2-5; V: TRBV5-1; DNA: TGCGCCAGCGTGGGCGGGGGTGAGACCCAGTACTTC; CDR3: CASVGGGETQYF
size: NA; D: NA; J: TRBJ2-3; V: TRBV5-4; DNA: TGTGCCAGCAGCTTGGCTGGCCGGAACACAGATACGCAGTATTTT; CDR3: CASSLAGRNTDTQYF
size: NA; D: NA; J: TRBJ1-5; V: TRBV10-2; DNA: TGCGCCAGCAGGGCCGCAAGCAATCAGCCCCAGCATTTT; CDR3: CASRAASNQPQHF
size: NA; D: NA; J: TRBJ1-3; V: TRBV7-8; DNA: TGTGCTTGCCAGGACGGACGGGGAAACACCATATATTTT; CDR3: CACQDGRGNTIYF
size: NA; D: TRBD2; J: TRBJ2-3; V: TRBV7-2; DNA: TGTGCCAGCAGCTTAGTGGGGTCTAGCGGATACACAGATACGCAGTATTTT; CDR3: CASSLVGSSGYTDTQYF
size: NA; D: NA; J: TRBJ1-6; V: TRBV30; DNA: TGTGCCTGTCGAGTAGGCTCCAGCTCCTATAATTCACCCCTCCACTTT; CDR3: CACRVGSSSYNSPLHF
size: NA; D: TRBD1; J: TRBJ2-5; V: TRBV6-4; DNA: TGTGCCAGCAGTGAATACCGACAGGGGCGTATGCAAGAGACCCAGTACTTC; CDR3: CASSEYRQGRMQETQYF
size: NA; D: NA; J: TRBJ2-7; V: TRBV6-5; DNA: TGTGCCAGCAGTTACCGTGGAGGGGGACCCTACGAGCAGTACTTC; CDR3: CASSYRGGGPYEQYF
size: NA; D: NA; J: TRBJ2-3; V: TRBV2; DNA: TGTGCCAGCAGCCTTTCTCGAGATACGCAGTATTTT; CDR3: CASSLSRDTQYF
size: NA; D: NA; J: TRBJ1-1; V: TRBV6-1; DNA: TGTGCCAGCAGCTCCCCCGGGGCTGAAGCTTTCTTT; CDR3: CASSSPGAEAFF
size: NA; D: TRBD1; J: TRBJ1-1; V: TRBV6-1; DNA: TGTGCCAGCAAACAGGGGATTTCTGCTGAAGCTTTCTTT; CDR3: CASKQGISAEAFF
size: NA; D: NA; J: TRBJ1-2; V: TRBV2; DNA: TGTGCCAGCAGTGAAGCTGGGCGGGGCCGGGGCTACACCTTC; CDR3: CASSEAGRGRGYTF
size: once; D: NA; J: TRBJ2-5; V: TRBV14; DNA: TGTGCCAGCAGCCGGGGCGAGACCCAGTACTTC; CDR3: CASSRGETQYF
size: NA; D: NA; J: TRBJ1-3; V: TRBV19; DNA: TGTGCCAGTAAAGGGCTCGGAAACACCATATATTTT; CDR3: CASKGLGNTIYF
size: NA; D: NA; J: TRBJ1-5; V: TRBV29-1; DNA: TGCAGCGCCGACCTCGAGGTAGGGCTTAGGGTTAGCAATCAGCCCCAGCATTTT; CDR3: CSADLEVGLRVSNQPQHF
size: NA; D: TRBD2; J: TRBJ2-7; V: TRBV7-2; DNA: TGTGCCAGCAGCTTACGGCGGGAGCGGGAGGTCCCCTACGAGCAGTACTTC; CDR3: CASSLRREREVPYEQYF
size: NA; D: TRBD1; J: TRBJ1-1; V: TRBV5-5; DNA: TGTGCCAGCAGCGGGAGGGCCCAGGGGGCTCAAGCTTTCTTT; CDR3: CASSGRAQGAQAFF
size: NA; D: NA; J: TRBJ2-4; V: TRBV6-6; DNA: TGTGCCAGCACCCCCAAGCAGGTTCTGTACTTC; CDR3: CASTPKQVLYF
size: once; D: TRBD2; J: TRBJ2-3; V: TRBV7-2; DNA: TGTGCCAGCAGCCCCAGGGGTCCTAGCGGGAGTGGAGATACGCAGTATTTT; CDR3: CASSPRGPSGSGDTQYF
size: NA; D: NA; J: TRBJ2-1; V: TRBV7-2; DNA: TGTGCCAGCAGCTTAGGGTACTACAATGAGCAGTTCTTC; CDR3: CASSLGYYNEQFF
size: NA; D: TRBD1; J: TRBJ2-7; V: TRBV5-1; DNA: TGCGCCAGCAGCTCCGACAGGGGTTTCGGCGAGCAGTACTTC; CDR3: CASSSDRGFGEQYF
size: NA; D: NA; J: TRBJ2-7; V: TRBV5-6; DNA: TGTGCCAGCAGCTATCGGGAATTATTCTACGAGCAGTACTTC; CDR3: CASSYRELFYEQYF
size: NA; D: NA; J: TRBJ2-7; V: TRBV10-2; DNA: TGCGCCAGCAGGGGGGACCCGGGGGAGCAGTACTTC; CDR3: CASRGDPGEQYF
size: NA; D: TRBD2; J: TRBJ2-3; V: TRBV23-1; DNA: TGCGCCAGCAGCCGCACCCGGGGACTAGTTAGTACAGATACGCAGTATTTT; CDR3: CASSRTRGLVSTDTQYF
size: few; D: NA; J: TRBJ1-1; V: TRBV28; DNA: TGTGCCAGCAGGTTGAACACTGAAGCTTTCTTT; CDR3: CASRLNTEAFF
size: many; D: TRBD2; J: TRBJ2-3; V: TRBV28; DNA: TGTGCCAGCAGTTGGATTTTCAGGTCGGGAGGGCCCCCAGATACGCAGTATTTT; CDR3: CASSWIFRSGGPPDTQYF
size: NA; D: NA; J: TRBJ2-1; V: TRBV29-1; DNA: TGCAGCGTTGGTCGGTTTGGTAGCTCCTACAATGAGCAGTTCTTC; CDR3: CSVGRFGSSYNEQFF
size: NA; D: TRBD2; J: TRBJ2-1; V: TRBV12-5; DNA: TGTGCTAGTGGTTTGGGGACTAGCGCCCTTTCCAATGAGCAGTTCTTC; CDR3: CASGLGTSALSNEQFF
size: NA; D: TRBD1; J: TRBJ1-1; V: TRBV6-8; DNA: TGTGCCGACAGGGGGAAGAACATGAACACTGAAGCTTTCTTT; CDR3: CADRGKNMNTEAFF
size: NA; D: TRBD1; J: TRBJ2-7; V: TRBV6-1; DNA: TGTGCCAGCAGTGAACACCTGGACAGGGCCGAGCAGTACTTC; CDR3: CASSEHLDRAEQYF
size: many; D: NA; J: TRBJ2-7; V: TRBV2; DNA: TGTGCCAGCAGTGACGGGAGTTTGCAGTACTTC; CDR3: CASSDGSLQYF
size: NA; D: NA; J: TRBJ2-1; V: TRBV27; DNA: TGTGCCAGCAGTTTCGGGGAGGCCCCCTACAATGAGCAGTTCTTC; CDR3: CASSFGEAPYNEQFF
size: once; D: NA; J: TRBJ1-5; V: TRBV12-5; DNA: TGTGCTAGTAGCACCGGACAGCTCAATCAGCCCCAGCATTTT; CDR3: CASSTGQLNQPQHF
size: NA; D: NA; J: TRBJ2-7; V: TRBV19; DNA: TGTGCCAGTAGTATAGATACAGGTCTCTCCTACGAGCAGTACTTC; CDR3: CASSIDTGLSYEQYF
size: NA; D: NA; J: TRBJ2-3; V: TRBV20-1; DNA: TGCAGTGCTCTTCTAGCAGATACGCAGTATTTT; CDR3: CSALLADTQYF
size: once; D: TRBD1; J: TRBJ2-7; V: TRBV28; DNA: TGTGCCAGCAGTGACAGGGCGTACGAGCAGTACTTC; CDR3: CASSDRAYEQYF
size: NA; D: NA; J: TRBJ2-3; V: TRBV6-5; DNA: TGTGCCAGCAGTACCACAGGTTATACGCAGTATTTT; CDR3: CASSTTGYTQYF
size: NA; D: NA; J: TRBJ2-7; V: TRBV6-5; DNA: TGTGCCAGCAGAAATCCAATATCCTACGAGCAGTACTTC; CDR3: CASRNPISYEQYF
size: few; D: TRBD1; J: TRBJ2-5; V: TRBV5-4; DNA: TGTGCCAGCAGCGACGGGACAGGGGGAGAGACCCAGTACTTC; CDR3: CASSDGTGGETQYF
size: NA; D: NA; J: TRBJ1-1; V: TRBV12-2; DNA: TGTGCAAGTCGCGCCCGACAGGGGCCGGAGTACACTGAAGCTTTCTTT; CDR3: CASRARQGPEYTEAFF
size: NA; D: NA; J: TRBJ1-2; V: TRBV7-8; DNA: TGTGCCAGCAGCTTAGGTTCAGGGAACTATGGCTACACCTTC; CDR3: CASSLGSGNYGYTF
size: NA; D: NA; J: TRBJ2-5; V: TRBV18; DNA: TGTGCCAGCTCAATGGATCAAGAGACCCAGTACTTC; CDR3: CASSMDQETQYF
size: NA; D: TRBD2; J: TRBJ2-5; V: TRBV5-1; DNA: TGCGCCAGCAGCGCCGGACTAGTGGGGCAAGAGACCCAGTACTTC; CDR3: CASSAGLVGQETQYF
size: NA; D: TRBD2; J: TRBJ2-1; V: TRBV9; DNA: TGTGCCAGCAGCGTAGTGGGACTAGCGGGAGGCAATGAGCAGTTCTTC; CDR3: CASSVVGLAGGNEQFF